This record covers a single T cell receptor beta chain. Its antigen is still unknown. A much larger clone is a single base away; this may be a read error. Both RNA and DNA were isolated together from about 20-30 mg of bulk tissue that had not been sorted. There were only treatment-naive patients, all with chronic HBV infection. This sample is drawn from a study of tumor-infiltrating lymphocytes in primary liver carcinoma. Study summary: Sample counts of productive TCRbeta reads spanned roughly 3.65 to 8 million; these counts were similar across tissue types.

TCR beta cDNA was made from approximately 500 ng total RNA with a constant-region primer. Construction of TCR beta libraries relied on three successive nested multiplex PCR rounds employing slightly modified ARM-PCR. TRBV1-TRBV30 forward primers paired with a C-beta reverse primer were used in the first two PCR rounds, which ran roughly 11 cycles each. Each CDR3 protein gets one entry after TCRdb re-called the multiplex PCR reads with MiXCR. Seen here are fewer than 80,000 distinct CDR3 sequences, about three quarters observed once, and the top ten hold roughly 28%. Overall study findings and caveats: Compared with blood, tumor repertoires held significantly more in their top 250 clones. In tumor-adjacent and tumor-blood pairs, overlap was lower than in tumor region pairs.

Germline CDR1 is MDHEN and CDR2 is SYDVKM. The V and J ends lost 4 bases and 8 bases, in that order; junction bases with no gene match: 10. This CDR3 is 15 amino acids long. The TCR comes from a man aged 40-49 years with primary liver carcinoma and hepatitis B virus infection. This chain links TRBV28 with TRBJ2-3; TRBD2 agrees at 9 bases. The sequenced material came from tumor-adjacent normal liver tissue. CDR3 protein: CASSSLAGRASTQYF. The CDR3 coding sequence is TGTGCCAGCAGTTCGCTAGCGGGGAGAGCAAGTACGCAGTATTTT.